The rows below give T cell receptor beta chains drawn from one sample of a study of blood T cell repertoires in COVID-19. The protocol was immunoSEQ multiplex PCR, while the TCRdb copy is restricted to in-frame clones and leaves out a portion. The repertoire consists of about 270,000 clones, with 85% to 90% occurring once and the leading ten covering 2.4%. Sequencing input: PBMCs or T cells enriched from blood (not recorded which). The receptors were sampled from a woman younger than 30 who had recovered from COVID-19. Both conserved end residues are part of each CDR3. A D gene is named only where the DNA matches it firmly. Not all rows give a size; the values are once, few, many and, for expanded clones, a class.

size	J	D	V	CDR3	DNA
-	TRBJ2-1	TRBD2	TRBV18	CASSPRLAGGHEQFF	TGTGCCAGCTCACCCAGACTAGCGGGGGGGCATGAGCAGTTCTTC
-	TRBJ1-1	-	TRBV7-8	CASSLSRRDTEAFF	TGTGCCAGCAGCTTATCCCGCAGGGACACTGAAGCTTTCTTT
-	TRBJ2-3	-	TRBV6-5	CASSLRRQDTDTQYF	TGTGCCAGCAGCCTCCGGAGACAGGACACAGATACGCAGTATTTT
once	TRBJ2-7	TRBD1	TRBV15	CATSRAGGSEQYF	TGTGCCACCAGCAGAGCAGGGGGAAGCGAGCAGTACTTC
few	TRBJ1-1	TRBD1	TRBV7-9	CASSFTGGTTEAFF	TGTGCCAGCAGCTTCACAGGGGGAACCACTGAAGCTTTCTTT
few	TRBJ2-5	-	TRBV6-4	CASSETVGETQYF	TGTGCCAGCAGCGAGACAGTGGGAGAGACCCAGTACTTC
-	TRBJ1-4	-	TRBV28	CASSLVRATNEKLFF	TGTGCCAGCAGTTTAGTCAGGGCAACTAATGAAAAACTGTTTTTT
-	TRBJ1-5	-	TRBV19	CASKDPLGVQPQHF	TGTGCCAGTAAGGACCCCCTCGGGGTTCAGCCCCAGCATTTT
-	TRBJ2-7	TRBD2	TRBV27	CASTKGLAGGLLYEQYF	TGTGCCAGCACCAAAGGGCTAGCGGGGGGCCTTTTGTACGAGCAGTACTTC
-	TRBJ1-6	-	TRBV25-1	CASSERSGGVNNSPLHF	TGTGCCAGCAGTGAACGTTCGGGGGGCGTGAATAATTCACCCCTCCACTTT
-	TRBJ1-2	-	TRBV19	CASSMGRHNYGYTF	TGTGCCAGTAGTATGGGCAGGCATAACTATGGCTACACCTTC
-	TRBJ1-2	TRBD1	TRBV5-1	CASRGQGNYGYTF	TGCGCCAGCCGGGGACAGGGAAACTATGGCTACACCTTC
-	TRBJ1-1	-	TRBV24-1	CATSDRDTEAFF	TGTGCCACCAGTGATAGAGACACTGAAGCTTTCTTT
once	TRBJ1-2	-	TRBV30	CAWSPRGEALGYTF	TGTGCCTGGAGCCCACGGGGGGAGGCCCTTGGCTACACCTTC
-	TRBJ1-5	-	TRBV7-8	CASSFHLEGVSQPQHF	TGTGCCAGCAGCTTCCACCTCGAAGGGGTAAGCCAGCCCCAGCATTTT
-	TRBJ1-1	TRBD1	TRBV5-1	CASSKTGTGAPEAFF	TGCGCCAGCAGTAAAACCGGGACAGGGGCCCCTGAAGCTTTCTTT
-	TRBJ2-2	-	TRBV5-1	CALRAPLNNTGELFF	TGCGCCTTGAGGGCCCCTCTTAATAACACCGGGGAGCTGTTTTTT
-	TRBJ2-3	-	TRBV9	CASSWNRQATDTQYF	TGTGCCAGCAGCTGGAATCGACAGGCCACAGATACGCAGTATTTT
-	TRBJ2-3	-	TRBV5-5	CASSFGQRQSSTDTQYF	TGTGCCAGCAGCTTTGGACAGCGTCAGTCTAGCACAGATACGCAGTATTTT
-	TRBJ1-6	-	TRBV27	CASSEGQGNSPLHF	TGTGCCAGCAGCGAAGGTCAGGGGAATTCACCCCTCCACTTT
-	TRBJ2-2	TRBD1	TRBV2	CASRETGITGELFF	TGTGCCAGCAGGGAGACAGGGATCACCGGGGAGCTGTTTTTT
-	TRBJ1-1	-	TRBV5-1	CASRQNSRSGTEAFF	TGCGCCAGCAGACAAAATTCGAGATCGGGCACTGAAGCTTTCTTT
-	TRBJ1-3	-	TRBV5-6	CASSSIQGRGSGNTIYF	TGTGCCAGCAGCTCGATACAGGGAAGGGGCTCTGGAAACACCATATATTTT
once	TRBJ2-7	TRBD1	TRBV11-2	CASSSPLGQGSYEQYF	TGTGCCAGCAGTTCTCCTCTTGGACAGGGGTCCTACGAGCAGTACTTC
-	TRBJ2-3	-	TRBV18	CASSPRLDPGTDTQYF	TGTGCCAGCTCACCTCGGTTAGATCCGGGCACAGATACGCAGTATTTT
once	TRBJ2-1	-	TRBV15	CATRRSGENEQFF	TGTGCCACCAGGAGGAGCGGCGAAAATGAGCAGTTCTTC
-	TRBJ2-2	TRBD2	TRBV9	CASSPRGLADSTGELFF	TGTGCCAGCAGCCCGAGGGGACTAGCGGATTCCACCGGGGAGCTGTTTTTT
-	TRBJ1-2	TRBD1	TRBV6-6	CASSPQGRYGYTF	TGTGCCAGCAGCCCACAGGGGAGGTATGGCTACACCTTC
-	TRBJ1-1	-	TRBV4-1	CASSQEAGDLEAFF	TGCGCCAGCAGCCAAGAAGCAGGGGATCTTGAAGCTTTCTTT
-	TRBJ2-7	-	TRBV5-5	CASSLGQPPYEQYF	TGTGCCAGCAGCTTAGGACAGCCCCCCTACGAGCAGTACTTC
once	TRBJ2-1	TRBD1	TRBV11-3	CASSLEDRGYCNEQFF	TGTGCCAGCAGCTTAGAGGACAGGGGTTACTGCAATGAGCAGTTCTTC
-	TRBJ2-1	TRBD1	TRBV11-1	CASSLSSPTGEHEQFF	TGTGCCAGCAGCTTATCAAGCCCGACAGGGGAACATGAGCAGTTCTTC
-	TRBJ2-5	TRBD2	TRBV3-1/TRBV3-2	CASSQSGAGRIQETQYF	TGTGCCAGCAGCCAAAGTGGAGCGGGACGGATACAAGAGACCCAGTACTTC
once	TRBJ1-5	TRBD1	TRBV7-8	CASSLTGANQPQHF	TGTGCCAGCAGCTTAACAGGGGCTAATCAGCCCCAGCATTTT
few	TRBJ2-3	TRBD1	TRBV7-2	CASSLGTDSDTQYF	TGTGCCAGCAGCCTTGGGACAGATTCAGATACGCAGTATTTT
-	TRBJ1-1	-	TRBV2	CASSQDSLEAFF	TGTGCCAGCAGCCAGGACAGCCTTGAAGCTTTCTTT
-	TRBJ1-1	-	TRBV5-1	CASSLAGGVEAFF	TGCGCCAGCAGCTTGGCCGGGGGAGTTGAAGCTTTCTTT
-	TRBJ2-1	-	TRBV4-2	CASSQDGGAYYNEQFF	TGTGCCAGCAGCCAAGATGGGGGGGCGTATTACAATGAGCAGTTCTTC
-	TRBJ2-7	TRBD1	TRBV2	CASSRDRGRHEQYF	TGTGCCAGCAGTCGGGACAGGGGCCGCCACGAGCAGTACTTC
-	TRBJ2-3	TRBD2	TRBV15	CATSSKLAGAFTDTQYF	TGTGCCACCAGCAGTAAACTAGCGGGGGCCTTCACAGATACGCAGTATTTT
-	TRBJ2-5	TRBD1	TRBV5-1	CASSSGQGEETQYF	TGCGCCAGCAGCTCGGGACAGGGGGAAGAGACCCAGTACTTC
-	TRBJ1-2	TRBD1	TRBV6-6	CASRRDRGRLGYGYTF	TGTGCCAGCAGACGGGACAGGGGGCGCTTAGGCTATGGCTACACCTTC
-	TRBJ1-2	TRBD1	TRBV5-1	CASSSQGALGYGYTF	TGCGCCAGCAGCTCACAGGGGGCGCTTGGCTATGGCTACACCTTC
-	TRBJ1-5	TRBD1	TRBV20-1	CSASALKGASNQPQHF	TGCAGTGCTAGTGCCTTGAAGGGGGCTAGCAATCAGCCCCAGCATTTT
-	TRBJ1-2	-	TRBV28	CASRLMGATNYGYTF	TGTGCCAGCAGGCTCATGGGAGCCACTAACTATGGCTACACCTTC
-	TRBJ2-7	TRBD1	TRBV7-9	CASSGRDRLYEQYF	TGTGCCAGCAGCGGCCGGGACAGGTTATACGAGCAGTACTTC
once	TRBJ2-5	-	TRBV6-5	CASRGTGPQETQYF	TGTGCCAGCAGGGGAACAGGCCCCCAAGAGACCCAGTACTTC
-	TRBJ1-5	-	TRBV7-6	CASGSGVSQPQHF	TGTGCCAGCGGGTCGGGTGTCAGTCAGCCCCAGCATTTT
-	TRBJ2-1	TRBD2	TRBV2	CASSSGGGSSDEQFF	TGTGCCAGCAGTTCGGGCGGGGGGTCGTCGGATGAGCAGTTCTTC
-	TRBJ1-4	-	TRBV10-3	CAISESWGGNEKLFF	TGTGCCATCAGTGAGTCGTGGGGGGGGAATGAAAAACTGTTTTTT
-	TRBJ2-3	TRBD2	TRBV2	CASSGLAGKSSTDTQYF	TGTGCCAGCAGTGGACTAGCGGGGAAGTCTAGCACAGATACGCAGTATTTT
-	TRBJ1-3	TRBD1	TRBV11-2	CASSTEGLTGGFEGNTIYF	TGTGCCAGCAGCACAGAAGGATTGACAGGGGGCTTTGAAGGAAACACCATATATTTT
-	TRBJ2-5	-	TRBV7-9	CASSSNSEFQETQYF	TGTGCCAGCAGCTCCAATAGCGAGTTCCAAGAGACCCAGTACTTC
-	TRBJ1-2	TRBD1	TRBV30	CAWSGQGVVNYGYTF	TGTGCCTGGTCGGGACAGGGGGTAGTTAACTATGGCTACACCTTC
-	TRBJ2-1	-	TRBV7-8	CASSSNNEQFF	TGTGCCAGCAGCTCCAACAATGAGCAGTTCTTC
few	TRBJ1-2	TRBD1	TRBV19	CASSLGGQVAGYTF	TGTGCCAGTAGTCTGGGGGGACAGGTGGCTGGCTACACCTTC
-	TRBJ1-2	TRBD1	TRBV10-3	CAIDPRGDRGRYGYTF	TGTGCCATCGACCCCCGTGGGGACAGGGGTCGGTATGGCTACACCTTC
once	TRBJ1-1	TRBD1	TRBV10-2	CASSERQGMNTEAFF	TGCGCCAGCAGTGAGCGACAGGGGATGAACACTGAAGCTTTCTTT
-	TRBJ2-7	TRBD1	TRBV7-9	CASSSRDRVPYEQYF	TGTGCCAGCAGCTCCCGGGACAGGGTCCCCTACGAGCAGTACTTC
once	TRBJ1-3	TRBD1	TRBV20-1	CSASNRDRGHGNTIYF	TGCAGTGCTAGTAACCGGGACAGGGGGCATGGAAACACCATATATTTT